The 6 T cell receptor beta chains in this list originate from one sample, sequenced in a study of T cells in Graves' hyperthyroidism and ophthalmopathy. Amplification of TCR beta CDR3 regions used RNA as the template. The TCR CDR3 first-round RT-PCR relied on the HTBI primer set. TCRdb re-called the multiplex PCR reads with MiXCR, one entry per CDR3 protein. Of about half a million distinct CDR3 sequences in the sample, roughly 24% are singletons; the top ten hold around 11%. Material for sequencing was blood. These receptors originate from a woman aged 30 to 39 with Graves' ophthalmopathy.

The chain combines TRBV28 with TRBJ2-7; D is unclear. Germline CDR1 reads MDHEN; CDR2 reads SYDVKM. V lost 10 bases and J lost 3, with 13 bases in between. This CDR3 comprises 12 residues. In DNA form, the CDR3 reads TGTGCCACCCTTGGTATGGGCTACGAGCAGTACTTC. Residues: CATLGMGYEQYF.

Points on this clonotype: Possible read error: a much larger clone is one base away. The CDR3 DNA reads TGTGCCAGCACCACCGAACAGGTGCGCCTTCACTTC. This sequence encodes CASTTEQVRLHF. The chain has TRBV6-1 and TRBJ2-7; tentatively, D is TRBD1 (5 bases). The CDR3 has 12 amino acids. Germline CDR1 reads MNHNS; CDR2 reads SASEGT.

This clonotype was observed at least ten times. The chain uses TRBV20-1 and TRBJ1-1, with 10 bases identical to TRBD1. V lost 6 bases and J lost 4; bases outside the gene matches: 8. Germline CDR1 and CDR2: DFQATT and SNEGSKA (reference sequence). The CDR3 is made up of 14 amino acids. This CDR3 is CSASPGQGGTEAFF. CDR3 bases: TGCAGTGCCAGCCCCGGACAGGGGGGCACTGAAGCTTTCTTT.

This clonotype was observed a handful of times. The rearrangement joins TRBV7-2 to TRBJ2-7; no reliable D call. In germline, CDR1 is SGHTA, CDR2 FQGNSA. The CDR3 covers 15 residues. Trimming removed 0 bases at V and 0 bases at J, with 9 bases between. The CDR3 protein is CASSLAGSYSYEQYF. The CDR3 DNA is TGTGCCAGCAGCTTAGCGGGATCGTACTCCTACGAGCAGTACTTC.

This clonotype was seen once. The V gene is TRBV12-3 or TRBV12-4, the J gene TRBJ2-5, with a tentative D call TRBD1 (6 bases). CDR3 length equals 12 residues. Deletions cut 7 bases from V and 3 bases from J, with 9 bases between. As DNA, the CDR3 is TGTGCCAGCACCCGGACAGAAGAGACCCAGTACTTC. Protein: CASTRTEETQYF.

This clonotype was detected only a few times. The chain recombines TRBV12-3 or TRBV12-4 with TRBJ2-7; D not certain. This CDR3 has 13 residues. V was clipped by 4 bases and J by 6 bases, with 13 bases between them. In nucleotides, the CDR3 is TGTGCCAGCAGTTCCGCCTTTAACAGCGAGCAGTACTTC. It codes for CASSSAFNSEQYF.